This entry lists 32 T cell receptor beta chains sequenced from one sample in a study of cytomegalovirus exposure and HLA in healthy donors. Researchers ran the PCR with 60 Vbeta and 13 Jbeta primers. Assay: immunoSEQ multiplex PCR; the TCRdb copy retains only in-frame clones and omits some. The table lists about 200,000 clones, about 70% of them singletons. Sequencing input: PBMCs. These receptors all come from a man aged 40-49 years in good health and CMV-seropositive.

CDR3 in amino acids: CASSYRREVGVVAGNTIYF. In nucleotides, the CDR3 is TGTGCCAGCAGCTACCGCAGGGAGGTGGGAGTGGTAGCTGGAAACACCATATATTTT. J is TRBJ1-3 and V is TRBV5-6; TRBD1 might be the D (5 bases). The V gene lost 3 bases and the J gene lost 2 bases, with 24 bases spanning the gap. Germline assignment: CDR1 SGHDT and CDR2 YYEEEE. The CDR3 loop spans 19 amino acids.

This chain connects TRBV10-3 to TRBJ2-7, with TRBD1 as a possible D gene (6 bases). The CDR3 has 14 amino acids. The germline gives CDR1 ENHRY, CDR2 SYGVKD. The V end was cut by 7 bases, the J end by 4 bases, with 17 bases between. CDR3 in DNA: TGTGCCATCACCCTTGAGGGGGACCTTTACGAGCAGTACTTC. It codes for CAITLEGDLYEQYF.

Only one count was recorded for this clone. CDR3 residues: CASSRSGAPNQPQHF. The CDR3 coding sequence is TGTGCCAGCAGTCGATCAGGGGCCCCTAATCAGCCCCAGCATTTT. The J gene is TRBJ1-5, the V gene TRBV6-1; tentative D call: TRBD1 (6 bases). This CDR3 region has 15 residues. V was cut by 5 bases and J by 4 bases, with 15 bases left in between. CDR1 is MNHNS, CDR2 SASEGT, per germline.

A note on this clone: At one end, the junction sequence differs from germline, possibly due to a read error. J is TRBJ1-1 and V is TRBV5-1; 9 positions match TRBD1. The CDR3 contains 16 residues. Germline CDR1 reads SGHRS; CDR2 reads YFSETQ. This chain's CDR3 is CAGSPQPDRGNTEAFF. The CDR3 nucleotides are TGCGCCGGCAGCCCCCAACCGGACAGGGGGAACACTGAAGCTTTCTTT.

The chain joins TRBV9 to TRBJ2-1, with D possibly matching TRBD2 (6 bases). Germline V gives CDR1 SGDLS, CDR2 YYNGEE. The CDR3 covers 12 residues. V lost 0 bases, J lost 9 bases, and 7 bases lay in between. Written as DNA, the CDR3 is TGTGCCAGCAGCGTAGAGGGAGGTGAGCAGTTCTTC. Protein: CASSVEGGEQFF.

CDR3 bases: TGTGCCAGCAGTATCCGGGACAGGGACTACGAGCAGTACTTC. It codes for CASSIRDRDYEQYF. The rearrangement uses TRBV28 and TRBJ2-7; 9 bases fit TRBD1. Trimming removed 5 bases from V and 3 bases from J; junction bases left unmatched: 5. CDR1 is MDHEN, CDR2 SYDVKM, per germline. The CDR3 extends over 14 amino acids.

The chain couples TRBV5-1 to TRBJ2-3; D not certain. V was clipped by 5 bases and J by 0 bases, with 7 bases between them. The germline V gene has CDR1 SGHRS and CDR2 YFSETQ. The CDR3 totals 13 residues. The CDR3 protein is CASSDTSTDTQYF. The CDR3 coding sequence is TGCGCCAGCAGTGACACTAGCACAGATACGCAGTATTTT.

The CDR3 DNA is TGTGCCAGCAGTTTATCAGGGGGTGACAGCTATGGCTACACCTTC. This gives the protein CASSLSGGDSYGYTF. J is TRBJ1-2 and V is TRBV27, with D possibly matching TRBD1 (6 bases). CDR3 length: 15 amino acids. Germline CDR1 MNHEY, CDR2 SMNVEV (reference sequence). Deletions cut 0 bases from V and 4 bases from J, with 12 bases between.

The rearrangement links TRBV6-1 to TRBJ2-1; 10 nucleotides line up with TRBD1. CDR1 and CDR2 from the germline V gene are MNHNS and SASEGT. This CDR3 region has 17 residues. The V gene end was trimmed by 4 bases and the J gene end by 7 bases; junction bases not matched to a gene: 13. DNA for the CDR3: TGTGCCAGCAGTGGAAGACAGGGGGCAGGACCTAGGAATGAGCAGTTCTTC. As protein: CASSGRQGAGPRNEQFF.

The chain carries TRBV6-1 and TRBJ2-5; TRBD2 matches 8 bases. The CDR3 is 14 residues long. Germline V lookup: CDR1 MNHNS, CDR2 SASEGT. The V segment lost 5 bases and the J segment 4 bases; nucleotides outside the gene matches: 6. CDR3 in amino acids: CASSPRREGETQYF. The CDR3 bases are TGTGCCAGCAGTCCGCGTCGGGAGGGAGAGACCCAGTACTTC.

CDR3 region: CASSESRGMSEAFF. In nucleotides, the CDR3 is TGCGCCAGCAGTGAGTCGCGGGGGATGTCTGAAGCTTTCTTT. V and J are TRBV10-2 and TRBJ1-1, with D perhaps TRBD1 (5 bases). V was pared by 0 bases and J by 6 bases, with 11 bases between. Germline-derived CDR1 and CDR2 are WSHSY and SAAADI. The CDR3 covers 14 residues.

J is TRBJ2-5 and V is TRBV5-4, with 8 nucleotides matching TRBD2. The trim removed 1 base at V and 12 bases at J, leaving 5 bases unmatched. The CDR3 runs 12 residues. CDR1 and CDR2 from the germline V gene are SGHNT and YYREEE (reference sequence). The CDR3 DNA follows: TGTGCCAGCAGCTTGCCGGCGGGGGGAAAGTACTTC. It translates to CASSLPAGGKYF.

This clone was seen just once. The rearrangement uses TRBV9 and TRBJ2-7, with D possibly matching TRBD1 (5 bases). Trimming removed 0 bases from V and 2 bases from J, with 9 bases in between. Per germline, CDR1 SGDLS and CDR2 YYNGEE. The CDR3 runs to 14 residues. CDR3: CASSVEGIPYEQYF. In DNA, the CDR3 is TGTGCCAGCAGCGTAGAGGGGATCCCCTACGAGCAGTACTTC.

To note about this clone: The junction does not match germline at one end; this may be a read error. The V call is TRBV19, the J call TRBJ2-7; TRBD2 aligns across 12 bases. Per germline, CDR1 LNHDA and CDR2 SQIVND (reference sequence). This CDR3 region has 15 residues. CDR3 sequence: CASSATSGGSYEQCF. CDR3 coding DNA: TGTGCCAGTAGTGCGACTAGCGGGGGTTCCTACGAGCAGTGCTTC.

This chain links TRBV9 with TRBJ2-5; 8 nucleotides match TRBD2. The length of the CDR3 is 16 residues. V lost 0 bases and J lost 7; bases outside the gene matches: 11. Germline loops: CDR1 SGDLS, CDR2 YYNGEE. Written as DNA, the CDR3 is TGTGCCAGCAGCGTAGGTACTAGCGGAGGTCTGGGGACCCAGTACTTC. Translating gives CASSVGTSGGLGTQYF.

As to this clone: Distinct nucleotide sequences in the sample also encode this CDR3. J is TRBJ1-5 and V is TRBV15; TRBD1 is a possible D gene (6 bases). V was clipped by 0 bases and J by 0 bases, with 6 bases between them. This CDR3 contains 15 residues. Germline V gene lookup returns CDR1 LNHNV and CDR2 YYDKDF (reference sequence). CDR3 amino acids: CATSRDRGSNQPQHF. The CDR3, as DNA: TGTGCCACCAGCAGAGACAGGGGTAGCAATCAGCCCCAGCATTTT. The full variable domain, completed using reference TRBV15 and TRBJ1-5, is DAMVIQNPRYQVTQFGKPVTLSCSQTLNHNVMYWYQQKSSQAPKLLFHYYDKDFNNEADTPDNFQSRRPNTSFCFLDIRSPGLGDTAMYLCATSRDRGSNQPQHFGDGTRLSIL.

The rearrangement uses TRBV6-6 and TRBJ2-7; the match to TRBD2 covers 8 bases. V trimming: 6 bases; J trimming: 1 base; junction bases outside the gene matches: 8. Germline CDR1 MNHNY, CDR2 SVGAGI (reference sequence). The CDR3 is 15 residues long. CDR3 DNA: TGTGCCAGCAGACAGAGCGGGGGACCGTCCTACGAGCAGTACTTC. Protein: CASRQSGGPSYEQYF.

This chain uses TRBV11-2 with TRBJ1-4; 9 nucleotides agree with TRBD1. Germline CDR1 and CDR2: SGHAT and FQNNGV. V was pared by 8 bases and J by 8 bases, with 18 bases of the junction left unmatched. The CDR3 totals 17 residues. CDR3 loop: CASGPGTGKPSREKLFF. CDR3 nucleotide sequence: TGTGCCAGCGGACCCGGGACAGGGAAACCATCTAGGGAAAAACTGTTTTTT.

DNA of the CDR3: TGTGCCAGCAGTTCGAGGACAGGGGAACGAATAGAGCAGTTCTTC. Protein product: CASSSRTGERIEQFF. The chain is built from TRBV28 and TRBJ2-1, with 9 bases identical to TRBD1. With V trimmed by 4 bases and J by 10 bases, 11 bases remained unmatched. The CDR3 has 15 amino acids. Germline V gene sequence: CDR1 MDHEN, CDR2 SYDVKM.

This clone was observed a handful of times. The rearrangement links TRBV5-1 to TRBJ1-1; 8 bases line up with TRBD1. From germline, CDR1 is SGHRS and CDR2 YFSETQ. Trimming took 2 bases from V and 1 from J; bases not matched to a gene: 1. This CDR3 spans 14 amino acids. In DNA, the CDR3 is TGCGCCAGCAGCTTCGACAGGGGGAACACTGAAGCTTTCTTT. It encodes CASSFDRGNTEAFF.

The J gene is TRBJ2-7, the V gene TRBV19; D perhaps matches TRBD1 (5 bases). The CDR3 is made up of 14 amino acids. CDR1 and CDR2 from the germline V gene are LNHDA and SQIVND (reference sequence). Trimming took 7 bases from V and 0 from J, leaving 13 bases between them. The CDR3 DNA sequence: TGTGCCAGTAAGGAGCAGGACACCTCCTACGAGCAGTACTTC. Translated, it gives CASKEQDTSYEQYF.

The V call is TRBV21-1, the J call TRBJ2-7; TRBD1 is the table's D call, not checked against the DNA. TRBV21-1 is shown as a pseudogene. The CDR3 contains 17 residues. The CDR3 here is CASSKDRGQPKTYEQYF. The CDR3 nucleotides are TGTGCCAGCAGCAAAGATAGGGGGCAGCCAAAGACCTACGAGCAGTACTTC.

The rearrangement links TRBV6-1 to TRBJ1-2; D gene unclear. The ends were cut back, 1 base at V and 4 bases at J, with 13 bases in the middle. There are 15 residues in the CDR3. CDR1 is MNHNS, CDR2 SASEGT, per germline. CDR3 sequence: CASSEGTRDIYGYTF. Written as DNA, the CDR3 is TGTGCCAGCAGTGAAGGGACGCGGGATATCTATGGCTACACCTTC.

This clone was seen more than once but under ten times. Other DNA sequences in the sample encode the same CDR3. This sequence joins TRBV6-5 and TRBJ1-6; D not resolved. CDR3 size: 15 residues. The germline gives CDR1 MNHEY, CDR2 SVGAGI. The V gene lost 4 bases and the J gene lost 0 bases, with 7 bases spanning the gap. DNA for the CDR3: TGTGCCAGCAGTTCTGGGAGCTCCTATAATTCACCCCTCCACTTT. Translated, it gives CASSSGSSYNSPLHF.

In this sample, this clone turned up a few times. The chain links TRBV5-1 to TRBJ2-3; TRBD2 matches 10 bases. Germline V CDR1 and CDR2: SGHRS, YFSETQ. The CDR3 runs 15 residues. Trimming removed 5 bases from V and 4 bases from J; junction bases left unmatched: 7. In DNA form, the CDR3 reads TGCGCCAGCAGGATTACTAGCGGGGTCCCAGATACGCAGTATTTT. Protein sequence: CASRITSGVPDTQYF.

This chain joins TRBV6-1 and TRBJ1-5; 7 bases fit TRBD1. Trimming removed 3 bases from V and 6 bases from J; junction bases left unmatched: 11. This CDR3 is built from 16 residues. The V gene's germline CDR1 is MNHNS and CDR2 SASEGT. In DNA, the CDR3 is TGTGCCAGCAGTGATCCTACGCAGGGGGTGGGTCAGCCCCAGCATTTT. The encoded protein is CASSDPTQGVGQPQHF.

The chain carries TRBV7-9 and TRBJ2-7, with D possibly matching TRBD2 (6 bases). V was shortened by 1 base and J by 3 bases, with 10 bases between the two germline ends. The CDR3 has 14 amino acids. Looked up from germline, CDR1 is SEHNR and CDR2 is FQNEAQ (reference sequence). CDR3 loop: CASSLGLGHYEQYF. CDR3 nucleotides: TGTGCCAGCAGCTTAGGACTAGGACACTACGAGCAGTACTTC. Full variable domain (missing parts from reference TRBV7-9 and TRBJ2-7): DTGVSQNPRHKITKRGQNVTFRCDPISEHNRLYWYRQTLGQGPEFLTYFQNEAQLEKSRLLSDRFSAERPKGSFSTLEIQRTEQGDSAMYLCASSLGLGHYEQYFGPGTRLTVT.

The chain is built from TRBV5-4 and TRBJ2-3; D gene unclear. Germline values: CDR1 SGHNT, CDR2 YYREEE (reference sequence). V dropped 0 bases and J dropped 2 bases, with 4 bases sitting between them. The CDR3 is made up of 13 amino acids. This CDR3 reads CASSLDSTDTQYF. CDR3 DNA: TGTGCCAGCAGCTTGGACTCCACAGATACGCAGTATTTT.

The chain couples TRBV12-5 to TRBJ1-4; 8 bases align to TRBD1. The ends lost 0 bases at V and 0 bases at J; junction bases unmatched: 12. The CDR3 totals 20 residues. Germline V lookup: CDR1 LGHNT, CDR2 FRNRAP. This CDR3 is CASGLVLDRGNQTTNEKLFF. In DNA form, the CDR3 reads TGTGCTAGTGGTTTGGTGCTAGACAGGGGAAACCAAACAACTAATGAAAAACTGTTTTTT.

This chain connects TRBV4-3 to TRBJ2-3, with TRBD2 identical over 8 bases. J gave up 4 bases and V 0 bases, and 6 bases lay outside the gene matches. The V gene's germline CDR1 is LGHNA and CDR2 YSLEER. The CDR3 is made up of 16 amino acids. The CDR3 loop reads CASSQDAGGAPDTQYF. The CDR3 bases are TGCGCCAGCAGCCAAGATGCCGGGGGGGCCCCAGATACGCAGTATTTT.

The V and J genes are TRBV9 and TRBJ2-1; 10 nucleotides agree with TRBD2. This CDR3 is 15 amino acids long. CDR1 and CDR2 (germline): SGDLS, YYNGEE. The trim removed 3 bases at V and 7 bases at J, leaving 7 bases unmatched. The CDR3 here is CASSAHLAGANEQFF. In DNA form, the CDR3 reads TGTGCCAGCAGCGCCCATCTAGCGGGGGCTAATGAGCAGTTCTTC.

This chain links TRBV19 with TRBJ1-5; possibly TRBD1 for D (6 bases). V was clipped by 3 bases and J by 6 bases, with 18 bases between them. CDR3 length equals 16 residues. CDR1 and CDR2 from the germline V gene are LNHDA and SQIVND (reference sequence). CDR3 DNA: TGTGCCAGTAGTATCCGGGCAGGGGTAACAGGTCAGCCCCAGCATTTT. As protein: CASSIRAGVTGQPQHF.